The 13 T cell receptor beta chains listed next were all sequenced from one sample in a study of low-dose radiotherapy and immunotherapy resistance in tumors. Time point reported: after trial treatment. Described treatment: LDRT plus nivolumab, ipilimumab, low-dose cyclophosphamide and aspirin (RACIN trial). First-strand cDNA used TRAV- and TRBV-specific primers, covering alpha and beta chains. Both a constant-region primer and a V-primer adapter served to amplify TCRs across roughly 22 PCR cycles. TCRdb reprocessed the reads with MiXCR, giving one entry per CDR3 protein. The sample shows roughly 38,000 distinct CDR3 sequences, less than 25% of them seen only once. The source material was PBMCs, sampled after low-dose radiotherapy plus immunotherapy. Receptors were obtained from a female donor with ovarian cancer.

The table lists this clonotype with many counts. The chain couples TRBV7-3 to TRBJ2-6; D is possibly TRBD2 (5 bases). V was trimmed by 2 bases and J by 3 bases, leaving 8 bases between them. The germline V gene has CDR1 SGHTA and CDR2 FQGTGA. The CDR3 length is 15 residues. The CDR3 region has the DNA TGTGCCAGCAGCTTATGGGGAGATGGGGCCAACGTCCTGACTTTC. Amino acid sequence: CASSLWGDGANVLTF.

Remarks on this clonotype: A far larger clone is just one base off, so this is likely a read error. J is TRBJ2-1 and V is TRBV5-6; D is possibly TRBD2 (5 bases). The CDR3 sequence is 14 residues long. V gave up 0 bases and J gave up 10 bases, with 14 bases separating them. Germline assignment: CDR1 SGHDT and CDR2 YYEEEE. In DNA form, the CDR3 reads TGTGCCAGCAGCTTGGGGAGGTGGACCTACGAGCAGTTCTTC. Its protein is CASSLGRWTYEQFF.

The sample holds many counts of this clonotype. J is TRBJ2-2 and V is TRBV28; D unresolved. The CDR3 contains 14 residues. Germline V lookup: CDR1 MDHEN, CDR2 SYDVKM. The V and J ends lost 2 bases and 1 base respectively, with 5 bases between them. For the CDR3, the DNA is TGTGCCAGCAGTTTAGGAGAGAACACCGGGGAGCTGTTTTTT. Translation gives CASSLGENTGELFF.

The chain uses TRBV5-3 and TRBJ2-1; 12 bases map to TRBD2. TRBV5-3 is placed among ORFs of uncertain function. V gave up 8 bases and J gave up 7 bases; unmatched junction bases: 7. This CDR3 has 14 amino acids. The CDR3 loop is CASIGLAGGNEQFF. The CDR3 coding sequence is TGTGCCAGCATAGGCCTAGCGGGGGGGAATGAGCAGTTCTTC.

This clonotype was recorded a few times. V and J are TRBV30 and TRBJ2-7; D call uncertain. The CDR3 totals 12 residues. Deletions cut 0 bases from V and 3 bases from J, with 6 bases between. CDR1 is GTSNPN, CDR2 SVGIG, per germline (reference sequence). CDR3 DNA: TGTGCCTGGAGTGTCCGATACTACGAGCAGTACTTC. Protein product: CAWSVRYYEQYF.

The chain couples TRBV19 to TRBJ2-6, with TRBD1 as a possible D gene (5 bases). The CDR3 spans 14 residues. The V and J ends lost 10 bases and 0 bases respectively, with 10 bases between them. The V gene's germline CDR1 is LNHDA and CDR2 SQIVND (reference sequence). CDR3 residues: CATQGASGANVLTF. The CDR3 DNA reads as TGTGCCACCCAAGGGGCCTCTGGGGCCAACGTCCTGACTTTC.

The table lists this clonotype with many counts. The chain carries TRBV30 and TRBJ1-5; the D is unclear. Germline CDR1 reads GTSNPN; CDR2 reads SVGIG (reference sequence). V was cut by 1 base and J by 6 bases, with 13 bases left in between. The CDR3 loop spans 14 amino acids. The CDR3 DNA follows: TGTGCCTGGAGTGAGGCAGGAAGGGTTCAGCCCCAGCATTTT. It translates to CAWSEAGRVQPQHF.

This clonotype was counted ten times or more. The junction does not match germline at one end; this may be a read error. This rearrangement joins TRBV7-9 to TRBJ2-7, with D perhaps matching TRBD1 (6 bases). In germline, CDR1 is SEHNR, CDR2 FQNEAQ (reference sequence). CDR3 length: 17 residues. The CDR3, as DNA: TGTGCCAGCAGCTTTGGGCCCTACAGGGCACCGTCCTCCGAGCAGTACTTC. Translating it yields CASSFGPYRAPSSEQYF.

The rearrangement links TRBV27 to TRBJ2-7; the D gene is possibly TRBD1 (5 bases). The CDR3 has 12 residues. In germline, CDR1 is MNHEY, CDR2 SMNVEV (reference sequence). The V and J ends lost 3 bases and 6 bases respectively, with 9 bases between them. The CDR3 DNA follows: TGTGCCAGCAGTTTGTCAGGGTTCGAGCAGTACTTC. Encoded protein: CASSLSGFEQYF.

The count of this clonotype is one. A far larger clone is one base from this, pointing to a likely read error. The chain links TRBV13 to TRBJ2-7, with a possible D match to TRBD1 (5 bases). CDR3 length: 12 residues. Germline lookup yields CDR1 PRHDT and CDR2 FYEKMQ (reference sequence). With 6 bases removed from V and 6 bases from J, the gap between germline ends came to 12 bases. The CDR3 region is CASREQVSEQYF. Here the CDR3 DNA reads TGTGCCAGCAGAGAACAGGTTAGCGAGCAGTACTTC.

Ten or more counts support this clonotype. The rearrangement uses TRBV2 and TRBJ2-2; 9 bases line up with TRBD2. This CDR3 region has 14 residues. Trimming took 6 bases from V and 4 from J; bases not matched to a gene: 3. The germline CDR1 and CDR2 sequences are SNHLY and FYNNEI. The CDR3 here is CASRLAGITGELFF. CDR3 nucleotides: TGTGCCAGCAGGCTAGCGGGGATCACCGGGGAGCTGTTTTTT.

The chain couples TRBV12-3 or TRBV12-4 to TRBJ2-3, with a weak D call TRBD2 (5 bases). The CDR3 length is 11 residues. V was clipped by 6 bases and J by 6 bases, with 7 bases between them. CDR3 sequence: CASRKRDTQYF. CDR3 bases: TGTGCCAGCAGGAAGCGGGATACGCAGTATTTT.

This clonotype has only one observation. This chain connects TRBV24-1 to TRBJ2-7; D gene uncertain. Matching the DNA end better, TRBJ2-1 makes the J call doubtful. CDR1 and CDR2 (germline): KGHDR, SFDVKD. This CDR3 has 11 residues. The CDR3, as DNA: TGTGCCACCATCGGACGGGTGGGGCAGTTCTTC. It is translated as CATIGRVGQFF.